This T cell receptor beta chain came from a study of T-cell reconstitution after alpha-beta-depleted transplantation in children. CDR3 length: 12 residues. CDR1 is SQVTM, CDR2 ANQGSEA, per germline. V lost 4 bases, J lost 7 bases, and 10 bases lay in between. Unique molecular identifiers were used to barcode this TCRbeta library. TCRdb reanalysed the PCR reads using MiXCR and keeps one entry per CDR3 protein. The sample shows 150,000 to 250,000 distinct CDR3 sequences, about 14% of them seen only once. The sample here was PBMCs from the stem cell graft donor, taken from the stem cell graft. The chain is built from TRBV29-1 and TRBJ1-4; D uncertain. This TCR was recovered from a human donor who donated a stem cell graft to a child with acute lymphoblastic leukemia. CDR3 sequence reads: CSVVAASEKLFF. CDR3 sequence (DNA): TGCAGCGTTGTGGCCGCAAGTGAAAAACTGTTTTTT.